This is a list of T cell receptor beta chains from one sample in a study of T-cell reconstitution after alpha-beta-depleted transplantation in children. MiXCR was run by TCRdb on the PCR reads, yielding one entry per CDR3 protein. The table includes 190,000 or so distinct CDR3 sequences, approximately 6.6% detected once. Sequencing was performed on PBMCs from the stem cell graft donor, taken from the stem cell graft. The receptors shown here come from a human donor who donated a stem cell graft to a child with Wiskott-Aldrich syndrome. The conserved cysteine and the conserved F or W are not part of the CDR3 here. The size of a clone is reported for some rows only, either as once, few or many, or as a class for expanded clones.

V	size	length	J	CDR3
TRBV20-1	many	10	TRBJ2-7	SARGQGYEQY
TRBV11-2	many	11	TRBJ2-7	ASSGDREDEQY
TRBV5-1	few	15	TRBJ2-6	ASSLEGRVAGANVLT
TRBV6-5	many	11	TRBJ1-6	ASSPQSHSPLH
TRBV24-1	many	15	TRBJ2-1	ATSDPSGTNSYNEQF
TRBV20-1	many	13	TRBJ1-5	SASLPGQGNQPQH
TRBV5-1	.	13	TRBJ2-3	ASSLVGAFTDTQY
TRBV5-6	many	11	TRBJ2-7	ASSLGTPREQY
TRBV12-3/TRBV12-4	many	15	TRBJ2-3	ASSLLVGGQYTDTQY
TRBV28	.	13	TRBJ2-7	ASRVPRDNSYEQY
TRBV5-1	many	11	TRBJ1-5	ASSLDGVQPQH
TRBV19	few	12	TRBJ1-1	ATHDAGGGTEAF
TRBV25-1	many	12	TRBJ2-7	ASSAAGGFREQY
TRBV5-5	many	11	TRBJ2-1	ASSLELYNEQF
TRBV5-1	many	14	TRBJ2-5	ASSPGLAGGQETQY
TRBV5-6	many	13	TRBJ1-5	ASSLGDRGNQPQH
TRBV20-1	many	12	TRBJ2-1	SAGDPGSYNEQF
TRBV12-3/TRBV12-4	many	12	TRBJ1-5	ASSSDFINQPQH
TRBV12-3/TRBV12-4	few	13	TRBJ1-4	ASRAGFATNEKLF
TRBV5-1	many	13	TRBJ2-3	ASSPYDPRTDTQY
TRBV5-6	few	12	TRBJ1-1	ASSLGAGDTEAF
TRBV4-1	few	14	TRBJ2-7	ASSQGPQGASYEQY
TRBV18	many	11	TRBJ2-1	ASSPRGDEEQF
TRBV5-1	many	11	TRBJ1-5	ASSLAGVQPQH
TRBV19	few	9	TRBJ1-1	ATTGYTEAF
TRBV7-8	many	12	TRBJ2-7	ASSLDATDYEQY
TRBV12-3/TRBV12-4	many	12	TRBJ2-1	ASSLGRGPNEQF
TRBV6-5	many	11	TRBJ1-2	ASSWGAGLGYT
TRBV24-1	many	14	TRBJ1-5	ATSTTGTGNNQPQH
TRBV15	many	12	TRBJ2-5	ATSRDRSQETQY
TRBV9	.	11	TRBJ2-7	ASSVQGAYEQY
TRBV6-1	few	13	TRBJ1-5	ASSEGGKRNQPQH
TRBV5-1	many	13	TRBJ2-5	ASSSLAGSQETQY
TRBV12-3/TRBV12-4	few	14	TRBJ2-1	ASRGSTSGGYNEQF
TRBV7-8	many	12	TRBJ1-2	ASSLEEGVRGYT
TRBV4-2	many	14	TRBJ2-7	ASSQEGGTGGYEQY
TRBV7-6	many	11	TRBJ1-1	ASSSDGNTEAF
TRBV7-2	many	13	TRBJ2-7	ASSLIRDRGHEQY
TRBV7-9	few	11	TRBJ2-5	ASSLVFQETQY
TRBV5-1	few	13	TRBJ2-2	ASSSGQGRTGELF
TRBV7-2	.	13	TRBJ2-5	ASSLLPGARETQY
TRBV7-8	few	14	TRBJ1-3	ASSGRGAQAGNTIY
TRBV5-6	few	13	TRBJ2-2	ASSRDWDRIGELF
TRBV19	.	14	TRBJ1-1	ASTDRGRGMNTEAF
TRBV5-1	many	11	TRBJ2-5	ASSGTPQETQY
TRBV6-1	many	14	TRBJ2-1	ASSAFDRGVLNEQF